A single sample is the source of the 20 T cell receptor beta chains below, sequenced in a study of blood T cell repertoires in COVID-19. Data came from immunoSEQ multiplex PCR; TCRdb stores just in-frame clones and leaves some out. The sample yields some 200,000 clones, about four fifths seen once. Sequences were obtained from peripheral blood. These TCRs come from a woman of 80 years or more with COVID-19, enrolled during active disease.

The chain links TRBV7-2 to TRBJ1-1, with D maybe TRBD1 (6 bases). Trimming left V 4 bases short and J 1 base short, with 13 bases between. CDR1 and CDR2 from the germline V gene are SGHTA and FQGNSA. CDR3 length: 15 residues. The CDR3 region has the DNA TGTGCCAGCAGCTCGCCCCAGGGGTGGAACACTGAAGCTTTCTTT. It yields the protein CASSSPQGWNTEAFF.

The CDR3 region is CASSPSQRGPINEQFF. As DNA, the CDR3 is TGTGCCAGCAGCCCCAGCCAGCGGGGGCCTATCAATGAGCAGTTCTTC. This chain joins TRBV9 and TRBJ2-1; 8 positions agree with TRBD2. Germline V gene data show CDR1 as SGDLS and CDR2 as YYNGEE. V trimming: 4 bases; J trimming: 6 bases; junction bases outside the gene matches: 12. The length of the CDR3 is 16 residues.

This clone has only a few counts. Other DNA sequences of this sample code for an identical CDR3. The chain carries TRBV6-5 and TRBJ2-7; D unresolved. V was trimmed by 6 bases and J by 6 bases, leaving 9 bases between them. Germline CDR1 is MNHEY and CDR2 is SVGAGI. This CDR3 is built from 11 residues. The chain's CDR3 is CASSRGGEQYF. CDR3 DNA sequence: TGTGCCAGCAGCCGAGGTGGCGAGCAGTACTTC.

The rearrangement links TRBV5-4 to TRBJ2-7; 10 nucleotides align to TRBD2. CDR1 and CDR2 (germline): SGHNT, YYREEE (reference sequence). V lost 4 bases and J lost 5; bases outside the gene matches: 9. This CDR3 has 15 amino acids. CDR3 sequence: CASSNGAGGPHEQYF. The CDR3 bases are TGTGCCAGCAGCAACGGAGCGGGAGGGCCCCACGAGCAGTACTTC.

This chain connects TRBV5-4 to TRBJ2-1; TRBD2 aligns across 8 bases. Germline V gives CDR1 SGHNT, CDR2 YYREEE (reference sequence). The junction had 3 bases not matched to a gene; V was cut back by 4 bases and J by 6 bases. The CDR3 is 13 residues long. DNA of the CDR3: TGTGCCAGCAGCCTCGGGAGGGGCAATGAGCAGTTCTTC. Amino acids: CASSLGRGNEQFF.

This rearrangement joins TRBV7-8 to TRBJ2-5, with a possible D match to TRBD2 (6 bases). V was shortened by 5 bases and J by 0 bases, with 16 bases between the two germline ends. Germline assignment: CDR1 SGHVS and CDR2 FQNEAQ. The length of the CDR3 is 16 residues. The CDR3 loop is CASSRGVAANQETQYF. The CDR3 nucleotides are TGTGCCAGCAGCCGAGGGGTAGCGGCAAACCAAGAGACCCAGTACTTC.

The CDR3 loop is CASSRGRGDRGHYGYTF. Here the CDR3 DNA reads TGTGCCAGCAGCCGAGGGAGGGGGGACAGGGGGCACTATGGCTACACCTTC. V gene TRBV4-2 combines with J gene TRBJ1-2; 12 nucleotides match TRBD1. Germline V gives CDR1 LGHNA, CDR2 YNFKEQ. With 4 bases clipped from V and 3 bases from J, the junction kept 9 bases outside the gene matches. The CDR3 is made up of 17 amino acids.

The chain recombines TRBV5-1 with TRBJ2-4; D is possibly TRBD2 (5 bases). Trimming left V 3 bases short and J 4 bases short, with 11 bases between. The length of the CDR3 is 14 residues. Germline V CDR1 and CDR2: SGHRS, YFSETQ. In DNA form, the CDR3 reads TGCGCCAGCAGCTCGGGGAGTCAGAAAAACATTCAGTACTTC. Translating it yields CASSSGSQKNIQYF.

The V and J genes are TRBV18 and TRBJ2-7; perhaps TRBD1 as D (6 bases). Trimming took 1 base from V and 4 from J, leaving 17 bases between them. The CDR3 runs to 16 residues. From germline, CDR1 is KGHSH and CDR2 LQKENI. The CDR3 region is CASSPQQGRQSYEQYF. DNA for the CDR3: TGTGCCAGCTCACCACAACAGGGTCGCCAATCTTACGAGCAGTACTTC.

A few counts support this clone. This chain uses TRBV9 with TRBJ1-4; TRBD1 might be the D (6 bases). Germline V gives CDR1 SGDLS, CDR2 YYNGEE. Between the trimmed V and J ends, which lost 3 bases and 3 bases, there was a span of 18 bases. This CDR3 spans 17 amino acids. The CDR3 DNA is TGTGCCAGCAGCGAGGGGGACCTACTCCGTTCTAATGAAAAACTGTTTTTT. It yields the protein CASSEGDLLRSNEKLFF.

The chain links TRBV28 to TRBJ2-1; possible D gene TRBD2, 5 bases. V lost 2 bases, J lost 4 bases, and 9 bases lay in between. This CDR3 region has 14 residues. CDR1 and CDR2 from the germline V gene are MDHEN and SYDVKM. In DNA, the CDR3 is TGTGCCAGCAGTTTACGAGCGGAATACAATGAGCAGTTCTTC. Residues: CASSLRAEYNEQFF.

This chain connects TRBV29-1 to TRBJ1-2, with D unresolved. The V gene's germline CDR1 is SQVTM and CDR2 ANQGSEA. Trimming pared 5 bases from V and 1 base from J, leaving 8 bases between. This CDR3 is 12 amino acids long. The CDR3 DNA reads as TGCAGCGTTAGGGAGAGTAACTATGGCTACACCTTC. It is translated as CSVRESNYGYTF.

The chain has TRBV5-1 and TRBJ1-1; 8 positions agree with TRBD1. The CDR3 is made up of 17 amino acids. Germline V gives CDR1 SGHRS, CDR2 YFSETQ. Losses at the gene ends were 1 base for V and 4 bases for J; bases not matched to a gene: 12. CDR3 in amino acids: CASSLIGFVQGVTEAFF. The CDR3 bases are TGCGCCAGCAGCTTGATTGGGTTTGTACAGGGGGTCACTGAAGCTTTCTTT.

The rearrangement links TRBV5-1 to TRBJ1-3; D is ambiguous. Trimming cost V 0 bases and J 0 bases, with 4 bases left between them. The CDR3 runs 14 residues. Per germline, CDR1 SGHRS and CDR2 YFSETQ. For the CDR3, the DNA is TGCGCCAGCAGCTTGGGTAACTCTGGAAACACCATATATTTT. It specifies CASSLGNSGNTIYF. The full variable domain, with the rest looked up from reference TRBV5-1 and TRBJ1-3, is KAGVTQTPRYLIKTRGQQVTLSCSPISGHRSVSWYQQTPGQGLQFLFEYFSETQRNKGNFPGRFSGRQFSNSRSEMNVSTLELGDSALYLCASSLGNSGNTIYFGEGSWLTVV.

The chain combines TRBV28 with TRBJ1-4; TRBD1 is a possible D gene (5 bases). Germline loops: CDR1 MDHEN, CDR2 SYDVKM. Trimming removed 8 bases at V and 5 bases at J, with 12 bases between. CDR3 size: 13 residues. The CDR3 DNA reads as TGTGCCAGCGAGACAGCAAAAAATGAAAAACTGTTTTTT. Protein sequence: CASETAKNEKLFF.

The rearrangement joins TRBV6-5 to TRBJ1-2, with TRBD1 as a possible D gene (6 bases). V gave up 8 bases and J gave up 7 bases, with 20 bases separating them. The CDR3 is 14 amino acids. CDR1 and CDR2 (germline): MNHEY, SVGAGI. The CDR3 DNA reads as TGTGCCAGCTACCCCGGGGGGGGGCGAGGTGGCTACACCTTC. Amino acids: CASYPGGGRGGYTF.

This clone was observed once. The V and J genes are TRBV7-2 and TRBJ1-3; unclear D gene. Deletions cut 3 bases from V and 0 bases from J, with 15 bases between. Germline assignment: CDR1 SGHTA and CDR2 FQGNSA. CDR3 length: 17 residues. The CDR3 nucleotides read TGTGCCAGCAGCTTGGACTTGAGGGTTAGCTCTGGAAACACCATATATTTT. Its translation: CASSLDLRVSSGNTIYF.

The chain combines TRBV19 with TRBJ1-5; D unclear. CDR1 and CDR2 (germline): LNHDA, SQIVND (reference sequence). V was shortened by 7 bases and J by 7 bases, with 17 bases between the two germline ends. The CDR3 length is 14 residues. DNA of the CDR3: TGTGCCAGTAAGGAGGGCAGTGGCGGCCAGCCCCAGCATTTT. This encodes CASKEGSGGQPQHF. Complete variable domain (other parts from reference TRBV19 and TRBJ1-5): DGGITQSPKYLFRKEGQNVTLSCEQNLNHDAMYWYRQDPGQGLRLIYYSQIVNDFQKGDIAEGYSVSREKKESFPLTVTSAQKNPTAFYLCASKEGSGGQPQHFGDGTRLSIL.

The chain recombines TRBV7-2 with TRBJ2-2; D is ambiguous. The germline CDR1 and CDR2 sequences are SGHTA and FQGNSA. The CDR3 is 14 residues long. Trimming removed 1 base from V and 1 base from J, with 4 bases in between. CDR3: CASSLVQNTGELFF. CDR3 in DNA: TGTGCCAGCAGCTTAGTACAGAACACCGGGGAGCTGTTTTTT.

This clone was found a few times. The sample carries other DNA sequences with the same CDR3. The chain uses TRBV5-1 and TRBJ2-7; TRBD2 matches 7 bases. Germline V gene data show CDR1 as SGHRS and CDR2 as YFSETQ. The CDR3 sequence is 14 residues long. V lost 0 bases and J lost 2; bases outside the gene matches: 2. CDR3 sequence (DNA): TGCGCCAGCAGCTTGGACAGCGGGACCTACGAGCAGTACTTC. It specifies CASSLDSGTYEQYF.